A single T cell receptor (beta chain) is shown here with its context. What it binds is not known. TCRdb's copy holds only in-frame clones and misses some; the assay was immunoSEQ multiplex PCR. Counted here are 1,400,000 or so clones, approximately 98.5% occurring once; the ten biggest clones make up roughly 0.36%. The sample originates from a study of shared clonotypes between healthy human individuals. Study as a whole: Per donor, CD8 memory used one plate, CD8 naive used two, CD4 memory used three and CD4 naive used three. General study findings and limits: Sampling included only blood; tissue repertoires likely differ. Read depth was anticipated to influence clonotype sharing among donors.

The V segment lost 1 base and the J segment 4 bases; nucleotides outside the gene matches: 3. The CDR3 totals 15 residues. Germline V gene data show CDR1 as SGHDT and CDR2 as YYEEEE. Sequenced material: naive CD4+ T cells sorted from blood. As to subset: CD45RA+ positively selected. The chain couples TRBV5-6 to TRBJ2-2; 8 nucleotides align to TRBD2. This receptor was obtained from a man in his thirties or forties in good health. The CDR3 DNA reads TGTGCCAGCAGCTTGCGGGAGGGTCGCACCGGGGAGCTGTTTTTT. Translating it yields CASSLREGRTGELFF.